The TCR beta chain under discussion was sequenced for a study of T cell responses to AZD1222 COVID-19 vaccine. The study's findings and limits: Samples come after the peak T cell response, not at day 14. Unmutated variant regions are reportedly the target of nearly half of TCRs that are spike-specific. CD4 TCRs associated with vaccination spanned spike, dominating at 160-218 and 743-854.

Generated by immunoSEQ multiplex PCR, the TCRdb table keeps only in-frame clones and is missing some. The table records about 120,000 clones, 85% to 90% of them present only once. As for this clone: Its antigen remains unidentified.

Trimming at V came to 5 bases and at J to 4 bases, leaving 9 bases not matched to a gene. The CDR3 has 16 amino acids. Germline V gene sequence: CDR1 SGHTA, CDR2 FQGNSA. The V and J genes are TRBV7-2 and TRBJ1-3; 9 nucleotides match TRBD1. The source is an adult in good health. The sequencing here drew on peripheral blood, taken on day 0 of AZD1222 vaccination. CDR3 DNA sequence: TGTGCCAGCAGCCCGGACAGGGGTGAAGGAGGAAACACCATATATTTT. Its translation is CASSPDRGEGGNTIYF.